This T cell receptor beta chain appears in the sequencing data of a study of blood T cell repertoires in COVID-19. The wider study: Some COVID-19 samples were acute and others convalescent; all came from the United States, Italy and Spain.

Germline CDR1 KGHDR, CDR2 SFDVKD. The length of the CDR3 is 13 residues. V was shortened by 7 bases and J by 7 bases, with 13 bases between the two germline ends. Only in-frame clones appear in the TCRdb table, and some are missing; sequencing was by immunoSEQ multiplex PCR. The table has roughly 61,000 clones, 70% to 75% seen once; the top ten hold approximately 15%. This receptor was identified in a woman aged 65 to 85 with acute or convalescent COVID-19. The sample was peripheral blood. The genes are TRBV24-1 and TRBJ1-5; D may be TRBD1 (5 bases). CDR3 nucleotide sequence: TGTGCCACCAGCTTAACGGGGGAGCAGCCCCAGCATTTT. Translated, it gives CATSLTGEQPQHF.